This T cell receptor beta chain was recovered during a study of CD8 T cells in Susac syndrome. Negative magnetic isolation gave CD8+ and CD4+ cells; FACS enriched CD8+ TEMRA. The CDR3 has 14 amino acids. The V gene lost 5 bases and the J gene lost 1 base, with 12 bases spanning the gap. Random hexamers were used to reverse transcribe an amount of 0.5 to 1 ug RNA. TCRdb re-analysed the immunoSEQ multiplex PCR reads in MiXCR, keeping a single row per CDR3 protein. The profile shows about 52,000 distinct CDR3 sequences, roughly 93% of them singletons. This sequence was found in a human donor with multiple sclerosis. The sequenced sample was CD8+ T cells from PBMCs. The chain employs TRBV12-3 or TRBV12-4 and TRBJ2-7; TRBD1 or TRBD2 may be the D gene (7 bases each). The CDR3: CASSAGGESYEQYF. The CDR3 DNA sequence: TGTGCCAGCAGTGCAGGGGGGGAGTCCTACGAGCAGTACTTC.